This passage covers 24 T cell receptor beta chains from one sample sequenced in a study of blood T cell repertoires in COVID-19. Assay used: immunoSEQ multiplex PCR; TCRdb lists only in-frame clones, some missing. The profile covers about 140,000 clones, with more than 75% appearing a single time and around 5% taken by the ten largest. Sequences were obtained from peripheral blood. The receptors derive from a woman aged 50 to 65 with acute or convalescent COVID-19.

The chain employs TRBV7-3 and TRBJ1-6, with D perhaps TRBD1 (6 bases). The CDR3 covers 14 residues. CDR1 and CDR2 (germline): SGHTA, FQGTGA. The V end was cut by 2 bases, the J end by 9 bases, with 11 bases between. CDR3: CASSLSQGSSPLHF. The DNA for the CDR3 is TGTGCCAGCAGCTTATCCCAGGGGAGTTCACCCCTCCACTTT.

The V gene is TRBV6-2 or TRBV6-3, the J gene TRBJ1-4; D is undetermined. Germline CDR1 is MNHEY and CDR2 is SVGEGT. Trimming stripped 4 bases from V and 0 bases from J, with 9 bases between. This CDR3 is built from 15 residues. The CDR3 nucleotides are TGTGCCAGCAGTTCCTACGGAGCAACTAATGAAAAACTGTTTTTT. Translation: CASSSYGATNEKLFF.

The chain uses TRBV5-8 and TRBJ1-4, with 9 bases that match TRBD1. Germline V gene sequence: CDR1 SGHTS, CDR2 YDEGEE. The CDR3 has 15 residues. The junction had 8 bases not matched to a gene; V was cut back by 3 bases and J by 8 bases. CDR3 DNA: TGTGCCAGCAGCTCGGGGGACAGGGATTCCGAAAAACTGTTTTTT. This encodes CASSSGDRDSEKLFF.

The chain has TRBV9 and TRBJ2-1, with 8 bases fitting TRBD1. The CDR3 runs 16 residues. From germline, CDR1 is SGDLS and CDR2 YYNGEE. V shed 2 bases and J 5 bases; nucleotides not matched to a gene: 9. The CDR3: CASSVLGQVGDNEQFF. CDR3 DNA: TGTGCCAGCAGCGTCCTGGGACAGGTCGGGGACAATGAGCAGTTCTTC.

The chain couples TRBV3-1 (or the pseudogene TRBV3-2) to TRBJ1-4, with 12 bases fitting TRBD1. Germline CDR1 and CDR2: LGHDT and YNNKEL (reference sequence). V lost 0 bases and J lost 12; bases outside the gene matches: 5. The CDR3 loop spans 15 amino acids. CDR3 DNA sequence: TGTGCCAGCAGCCAAGATGGGACAGGGGGCGTGGAACTGTTTTTT. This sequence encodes CASSQDGTGGVELFF.

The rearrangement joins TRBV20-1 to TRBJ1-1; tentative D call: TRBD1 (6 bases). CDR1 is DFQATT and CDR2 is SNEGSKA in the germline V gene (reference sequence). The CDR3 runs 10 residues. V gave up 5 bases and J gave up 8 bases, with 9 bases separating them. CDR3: CSAGTTEAFF. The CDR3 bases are TGCAGTGCTGGGACAACCGAAGCTTTCTTT.

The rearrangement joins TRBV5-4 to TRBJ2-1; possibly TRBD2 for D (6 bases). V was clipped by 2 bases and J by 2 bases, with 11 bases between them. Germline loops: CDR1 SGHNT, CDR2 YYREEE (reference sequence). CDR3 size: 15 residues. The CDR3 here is CASSFGGVPYNEQFF. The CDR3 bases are TGTGCCAGCAGCTTTGGCGGGGTTCCCTACAATGAGCAGTTCTTC. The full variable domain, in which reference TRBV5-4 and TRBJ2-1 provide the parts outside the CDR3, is ETGVTQSPTHLIKTRGQQVTLRCSSQSGHNTVSWYQQALGQGPQFIFQYYREEENGRGNFPPRFSGLQFPNYSSELNVNALELDDSALYLCASSFGGVPYNEQFFGPGTRLTVL.

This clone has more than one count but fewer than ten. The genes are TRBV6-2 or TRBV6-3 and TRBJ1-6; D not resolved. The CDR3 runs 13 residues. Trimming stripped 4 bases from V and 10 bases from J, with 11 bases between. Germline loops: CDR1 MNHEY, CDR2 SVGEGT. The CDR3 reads CASSSEGGSPLHF. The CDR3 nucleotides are TGTGCCAGCAGTTCAGAGGGAGGATCACCCCTCCACTTT.

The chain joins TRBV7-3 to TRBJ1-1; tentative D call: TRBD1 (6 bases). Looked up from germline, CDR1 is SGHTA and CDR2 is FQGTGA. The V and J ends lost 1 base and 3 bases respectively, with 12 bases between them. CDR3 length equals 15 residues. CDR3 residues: CASSLIEGGHTEAFF. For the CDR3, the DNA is TGTGCCAGCAGCTTAATTGAAGGGGGTCACACTGAAGCTTTCTTT.

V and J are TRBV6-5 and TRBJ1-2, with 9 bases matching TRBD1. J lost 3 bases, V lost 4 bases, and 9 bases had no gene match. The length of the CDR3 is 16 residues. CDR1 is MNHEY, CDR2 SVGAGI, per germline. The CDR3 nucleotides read TGTGCCAGCAGTTCTGCGGGACAGGGTTCTTACTATGGCTACACCTTC. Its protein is CASSSAGQGSYYGYTF.

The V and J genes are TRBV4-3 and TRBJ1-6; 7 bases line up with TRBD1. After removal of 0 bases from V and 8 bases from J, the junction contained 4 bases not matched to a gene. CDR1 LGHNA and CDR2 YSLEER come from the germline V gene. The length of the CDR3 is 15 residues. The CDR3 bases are TGCGCCAGCAGCCAAGACCGGACAGGCTATTCACCCCTCCACTTT. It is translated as CASSQDRTGYSPLHF.

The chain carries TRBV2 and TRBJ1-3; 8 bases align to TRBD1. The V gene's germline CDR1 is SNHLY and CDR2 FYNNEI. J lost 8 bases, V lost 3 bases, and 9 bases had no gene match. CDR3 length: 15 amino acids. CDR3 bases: TGTGCCAGCAGTGACCTAGCAGGGGGCGCGGACACCATATATTTT. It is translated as CASSDLAGGADTIYF.

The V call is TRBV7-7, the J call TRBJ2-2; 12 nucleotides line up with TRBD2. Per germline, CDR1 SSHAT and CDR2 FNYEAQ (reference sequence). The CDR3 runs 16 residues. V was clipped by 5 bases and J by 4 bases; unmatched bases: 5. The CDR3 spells CASSPGLAGITGELFF. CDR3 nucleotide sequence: TGTGCCAGCAGCCCAGGACTAGCGGGGATCACCGGGGAGCTGTTTTTT.

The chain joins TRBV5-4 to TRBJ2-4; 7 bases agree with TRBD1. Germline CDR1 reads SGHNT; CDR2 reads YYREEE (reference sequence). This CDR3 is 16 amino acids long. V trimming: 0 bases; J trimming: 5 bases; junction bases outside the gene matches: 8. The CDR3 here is CASSLAVGTEENIQYF. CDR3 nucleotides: TGTGCCAGCAGCTTGGCCGTAGGGACAGAGGAAAACATTCAGTACTTC.

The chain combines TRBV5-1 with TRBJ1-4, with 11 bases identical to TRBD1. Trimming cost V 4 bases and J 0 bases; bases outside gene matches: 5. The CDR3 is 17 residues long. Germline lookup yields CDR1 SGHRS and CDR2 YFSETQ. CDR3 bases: TGCGCCAGCAGCGGGGGACAGGGGGGAGCAACTAATGAAAAACTGTTTTTT. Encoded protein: CASSGGQGGATNEKLFF.

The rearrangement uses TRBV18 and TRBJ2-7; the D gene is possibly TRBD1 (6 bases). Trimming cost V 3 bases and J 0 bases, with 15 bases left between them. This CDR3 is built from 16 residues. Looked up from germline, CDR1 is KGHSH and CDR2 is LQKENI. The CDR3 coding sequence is TGTGCCAGCTCACCCCGACAGGCTTTAAGCTCCTACGAGCAGTACTTC. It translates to CASSPRQALSSYEQYF.

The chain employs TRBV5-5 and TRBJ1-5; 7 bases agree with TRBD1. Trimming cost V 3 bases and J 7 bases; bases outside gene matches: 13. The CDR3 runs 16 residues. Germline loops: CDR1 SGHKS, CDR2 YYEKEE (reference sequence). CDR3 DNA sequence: TGTGCCAGCAGCTCCATTAGCAGCACAGGGGTACAGCCCCAGCATTTT. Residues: CASSSISSTGVQPQHF.

The CDR3 bases are TGCGCCAGCAGCTACATTAAATCGGACAGGGCCTACAATGAGCAGTTCTTC. Its translation: CASSYIKSDRAYNEQFF. The chain recombines TRBV5-1 with TRBJ2-1, with 8 bases that match TRBD1. V was pared by 3 bases and J by 2 bases, with 10 bases of the junction left unmatched. The CDR3 is 17 amino acids. The germline V gene has CDR1 SGHRS and CDR2 YFSETQ. Variable domain in full (rest from reference TRBV5-1 and TRBJ2-1): KAGVTQTPRYLIKTRGQQVTLSCSPISGHRSVSWYQQTPGQGLQFLFEYFSETQRNKGNFPGRFSGRQFSNSRSEMNVSTLELGDSALYLCASSYIKSDRAYNEQFFGPGTRLTVL.

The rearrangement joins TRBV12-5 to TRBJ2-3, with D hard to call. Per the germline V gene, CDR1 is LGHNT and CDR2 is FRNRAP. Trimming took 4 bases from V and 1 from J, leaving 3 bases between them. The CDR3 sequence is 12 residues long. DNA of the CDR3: TGTGCTAGTGGTTCCGGCACAGATACGCAGTATTTT. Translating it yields CASGSGTDTQYF.

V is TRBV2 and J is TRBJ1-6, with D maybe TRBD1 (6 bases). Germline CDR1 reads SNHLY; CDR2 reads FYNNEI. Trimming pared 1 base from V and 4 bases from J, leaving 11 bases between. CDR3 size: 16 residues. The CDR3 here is CASSEDRQVYNSPLHF. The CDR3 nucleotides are TGTGCCAGCAGTGAAGATCGACAGGTTTATAATTCACCCCTCCACTTT.

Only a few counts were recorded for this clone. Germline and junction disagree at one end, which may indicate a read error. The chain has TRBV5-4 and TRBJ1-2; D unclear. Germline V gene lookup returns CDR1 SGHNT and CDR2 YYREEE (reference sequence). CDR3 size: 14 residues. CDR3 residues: CASRLESGYYGYTF. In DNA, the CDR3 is TGTGCCAGCAGATTGGAATCGGGATACTATGGCTACACCTTC.

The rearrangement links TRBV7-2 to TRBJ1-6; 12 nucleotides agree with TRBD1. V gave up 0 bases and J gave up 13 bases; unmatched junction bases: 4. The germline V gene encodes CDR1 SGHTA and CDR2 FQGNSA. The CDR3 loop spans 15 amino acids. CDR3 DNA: TGTGCCAGCAGCTTAGCCGGGACAGGGGGCAATCCCCTCCACTTT. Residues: CASSLAGTGGNPLHF.

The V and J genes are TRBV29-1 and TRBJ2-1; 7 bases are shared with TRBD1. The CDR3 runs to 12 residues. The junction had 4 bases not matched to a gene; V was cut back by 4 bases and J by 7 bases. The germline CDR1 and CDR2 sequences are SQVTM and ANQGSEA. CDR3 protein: CSVGQGGNEQFF. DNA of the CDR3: TGCAGCGTTGGACAGGGTGGAAATGAGCAGTTCTTC.

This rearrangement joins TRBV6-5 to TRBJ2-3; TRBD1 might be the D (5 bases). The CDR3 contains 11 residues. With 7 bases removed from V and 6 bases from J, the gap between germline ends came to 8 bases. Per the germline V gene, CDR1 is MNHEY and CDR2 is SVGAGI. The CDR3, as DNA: TGTGCCAGCACAGGGTCGGATACGCAGTATTTT. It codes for CASTGSDTQYF.